Below, 5 T cell receptor beta chains from the same sample are listed, as sequenced in a study of CD8 T cells in Susac syndrome (dated by TCRdb to between 2018 and 2020). Library creation used the immunoSEQ multiplex PCR assay. RNA was extracted with the RNeasy kit and 0.5 to 1 ug was reverse transcribed using random hexamers. TCRdb handled the public reads itself, with Q25 trimming in fastp and clone calling in MiXCR, and kept productive beta chains. Every entry covers one CDR3 protein and lists the most common genes and DNA from its rows. The sample has some 180,000 distinct CDR3 sequences on record, just under 95% of them singletons. 0.1% of the sample lies in the top ten. What was sequenced was CD4+ T cells from PBMCs. The source is a human donor in good health.

V is TRBV30 and J is TRBJ1-2; D is possibly TRBD1 (5 bases). Germline V gene lookup returns CDR1 GTSNPN and CDR2 SVGIG (reference sequence). This CDR3 has 12 amino acids. Trimming stripped 8 bases from V and 7 bases from J, with 17 bases between. CDR3 region: CARKGATFGYTF. Written as DNA, the CDR3 is TGTGCCCGGAAAGGGGCCACCTTTGGCTACACCTTC.

The chain couples TRBV20-1 to TRBJ2-1; 7 bases map to TRBD2. CDR3 length: 13 residues. The germline gives CDR1 DFQATT, CDR2 SNEGSKA (reference sequence). Losses at the gene ends were 6 bases for V and 2 bases for J; bases not matched to a gene: 4. CDR3 residues: CSALTSPYNEQFF. Written as DNA, the CDR3 is TGCAGTGCATTGACTAGCCCCTACAATGAGCAGTTCTTC.

This chain connects TRBV5-4 to TRBJ2-3; no clear D. The V end lost 0 bases, the J end lost 2 bases, and 10 bases lay between the germline ends. CDR1 is SGHNT, CDR2 YYREEE, per germline (reference sequence). CDR3 size: 15 residues. Here the CDR3 reads CASSLEGTYTDTQYF. The CDR3 region has the DNA TGTGCCAGCAGCTTGGAAGGTACCTACACAGATACGCAGTATTTT.

The V gene is TRBV6-5, the J gene TRBJ2-3, with 7 bases identical to TRBD2. Looked up from germline, CDR1 is MNHEY and CDR2 is SVGAGI. The CDR3 covers 15 residues. Germline trimming cut 4 bases from V and 5 bases from J; bases unmatched to any gene: 9. The CDR3 sequence: CASSFEGGPIDTQYF. DNA of the CDR3: TGTGCCAGCAGTTTCGAGGGAGGGCCGATAGATACGCAGTATTTT.

The V gene is TRBV28, the J gene TRBJ1-2, with 8 bases identical to TRBD1. CDR3 length: 13 amino acids. After removal of 5 bases from V and 2 bases from J, the junction contained 1 base not matched to a gene. Germline V gene lookup returns CDR1 MDHEN and CDR2 SYDVKM. Here the CDR3 DNA reads TGTGCCAGCAGTCGGACAGGGAACTATGGCTACACCTTC. Translation gives CASSRTGNYGYTF.